This T cell receptor (beta chain) was identified during a study of shared clonotypes between healthy human individuals. The CDR3 has 11 amino acids. The V end lost 10 bases, the J end lost 0 bases, and 7 bases lay between the germline ends. The germline V gene encodes CDR1 MNHNS and CDR2 SASEGT. Sequencing was at deep level. The protocol was immunoSEQ multiplex PCR, while the TCRdb copy is restricted to in-frame clones and leaves out a portion. Seen here are some 1.1 million clones, around three quarters observed once, and the top ten hold roughly 0.9%. The chain couples TRBV6-1 to TRBJ2-7; D uncertain. Input material: memory CD4+ T cells from PBMCs. Documented subset: CD45RA-negative fraction. The sequence derives from a young man in good health. Some clones in this sample may be carry-over from other donors' samples. The DNA of the CDR3 is TGTGCCACCTTTAGCTCCTACGAGCAGTACTTC. Protein: CATFSSYEQYF.